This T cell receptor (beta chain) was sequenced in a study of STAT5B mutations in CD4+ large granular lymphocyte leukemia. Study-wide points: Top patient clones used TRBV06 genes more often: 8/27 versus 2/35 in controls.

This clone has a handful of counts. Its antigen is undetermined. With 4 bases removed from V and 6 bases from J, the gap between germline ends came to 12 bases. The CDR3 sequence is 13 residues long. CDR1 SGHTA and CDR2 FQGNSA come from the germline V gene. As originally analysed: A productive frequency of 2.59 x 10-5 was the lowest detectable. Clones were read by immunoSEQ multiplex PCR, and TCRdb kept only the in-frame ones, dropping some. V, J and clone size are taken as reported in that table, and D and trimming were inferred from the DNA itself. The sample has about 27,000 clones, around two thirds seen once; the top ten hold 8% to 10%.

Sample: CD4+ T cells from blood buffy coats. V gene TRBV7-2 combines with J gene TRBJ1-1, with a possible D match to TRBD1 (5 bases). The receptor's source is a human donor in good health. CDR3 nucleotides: TGTGCCAGCAGCTCCGGCAGGGCTTCTGAAGCTTTCTTT. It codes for CASSSGRASEAFF.